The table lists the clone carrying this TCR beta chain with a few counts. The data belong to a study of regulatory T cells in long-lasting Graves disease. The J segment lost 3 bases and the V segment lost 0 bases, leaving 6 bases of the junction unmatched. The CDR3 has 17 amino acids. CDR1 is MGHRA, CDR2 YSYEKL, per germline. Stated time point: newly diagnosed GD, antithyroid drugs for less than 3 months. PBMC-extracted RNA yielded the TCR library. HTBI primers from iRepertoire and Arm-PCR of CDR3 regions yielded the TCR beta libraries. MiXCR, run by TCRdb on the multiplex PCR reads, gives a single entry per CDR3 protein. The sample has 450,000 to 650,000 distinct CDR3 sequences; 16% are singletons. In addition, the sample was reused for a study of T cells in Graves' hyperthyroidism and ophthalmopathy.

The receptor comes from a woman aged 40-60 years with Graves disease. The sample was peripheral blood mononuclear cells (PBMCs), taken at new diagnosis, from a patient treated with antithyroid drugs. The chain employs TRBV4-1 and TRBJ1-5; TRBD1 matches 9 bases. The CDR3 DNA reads TGCGCCAGCAGCCAAGATTCCGGACAGGGGTACAATCAGCCCCAGCATTTT. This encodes CASSQDSGQGYNQPQHF.